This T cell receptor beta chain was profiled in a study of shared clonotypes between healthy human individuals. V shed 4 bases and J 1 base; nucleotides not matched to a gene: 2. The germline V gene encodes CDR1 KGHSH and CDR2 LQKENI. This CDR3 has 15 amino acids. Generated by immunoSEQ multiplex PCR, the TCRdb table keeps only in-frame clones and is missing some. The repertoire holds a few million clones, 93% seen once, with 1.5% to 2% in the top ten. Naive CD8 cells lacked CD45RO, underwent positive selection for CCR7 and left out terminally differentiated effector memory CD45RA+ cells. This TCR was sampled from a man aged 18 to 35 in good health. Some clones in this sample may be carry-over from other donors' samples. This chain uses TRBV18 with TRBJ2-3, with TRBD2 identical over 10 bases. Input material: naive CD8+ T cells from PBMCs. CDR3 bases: TGTGCCAGCTCACGGCTAGCGGGAGGCACAGATACGCAGTATTTT. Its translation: CASSRLAGGTDTQYF.